The entry that follows covers one T cell receptor beta chain sequence. Antigen specificity is unknown. This CDR3 has 17 amino acids. CDR1 SEHNR and CDR2 FQNEAQ come from the germline V gene (reference sequence). The V gene lost 2 bases and the J gene lost 1 base, with 18 bases spanning the gap. This sample is drawn from a study of T cells in localized non-small cell lung cancer. Whole-study findings and limits: Tumor samples were not multi-region, leaving intratumor heterogeneity unexcluded. Overall survival was longer when the density of T cells in the blood was higher. The greatest T cell clonality was found in uninvolved adjacent lung (higher than in tumor).

Here immunoSEQ multiplex PCR was the method, and the copy in TCRdb shows in-frame clones only, minus some. The sample has 86,000 or so clones, 84% seen once. This sequence originates from a man aged 40-75 years with stage I lung adenocarcinoma. The sequencing here drew on peripheral blood, taken before any cancer treatment. The chain joins TRBV7-9 to TRBJ2-7, with a weak D call TRBD2 (6 bases). The CDR3, as DNA: TGTGCCAGCAGCTTACCTGTCGGTGGGAGGAAGTCCTACGAGCAGTACTTC. This translates into CASSLPVGGRKSYEQYF.